Described below is a single T cell receptor beta chain sequence and its context. In the original workflow: By means of reference gene primer amplification, nucleated cell counts were estimated. Data came from immunoSEQ multiplex PCR; TCRdb stores just in-frame clones and leaves some out. Clone size and the V and J calls come from that table; the DNA yielded D and trimming. Among around 290,000 clones listed, approximately 89% were seen once. This sample is drawn from a study of blood T cell repertoires in COVID-19. Across the study: The United States, Italy and Spain were the sources of the acute and convalescent COVID-19 samples. PBMCs, B-cell-depleted T cells, or T cells provided the cDNA or gDNA that made up the material.

The CDR3 sequence is 13 residues long. The germline CDR1 and CDR2 sequences are SQVTM and ANQGSEA. V was pared by 3 bases and J by 4 bases, with 3 bases of the junction left unmatched. The clonotype originates from a woman aged 45-65 years who had recovered from COVID-19. The rearrangement links TRBV29-1 to TRBJ1-5; TRBD1 agrees at 7 bases. Sequenced: peripheral blood. CDR3 nucleotides: TGCAGCGTTGATCAGGGGGATAATCAGCCCCAGCATTTT. Translation gives CSVDQGDNQPQHF.